This entry concerns a single T cell receptor (beta chain). The antigen is undetermined. The method was immunoSEQ multiplex PCR; TCRdb's version includes in-frame clones alone and lacks a portion of them. The repertoire includes about 660,000 clones, around 72% of them detected once, and over 1.5% sits in the top ten. CDR1 and CDR2 from the germline V gene are SEHNR and FQNEAQ (reference sequence). This CDR3 has 15 residues. After removal of 5 bases from V and 10 bases from J, the junction contained 15 bases not matched to a gene. The data derive from a study of shared clonotypes between healthy human individuals. Study-level findings and limits: Clonotypes that were shared across a few donors made up 4% to 6% of naive CD4 clonotypes. Generation of non-shared clonotypes was less probable than generation of clonotypes shared by all four donors.

The rearrangement uses TRBV7-9 and TRBJ2-7; 9 bases are shared with TRBD1. Sequenced input: memory CD4+ T cells sorted from blood. Specified subset: CD45RA-negative fraction. This receptor was identified in a woman in her 30s in good health. The CDR3 here is CASSQTGQGSHAQYF. The CDR3 DNA follows: TGTGCCAGCAGCCAAACGGGACAGGGTTCTCACGCCCAGTACTTC.